This T cell receptor (beta chain) derives from a study of cytomegalovirus exposure and HLA in healthy donors (dated by TCRdb to about 2017). Some background on the complete study: An earlier analysis of 587 of the donors reported 250 to 300 Gb of sequence data and roughly 110 million unique TCR beta sequences from about 200 million T cells. An early release covering around 630 HLA-typed donors comprised about 310 gigabases of sequencing data and around 80 million unique TCR sequences. The genetic ancestry cluster associated with self-reported Caucasian donors included 65% to 90% of the approximately 410 genotyped donors. The study was designed to test whether signatures of past pathogen exposure could be identified by cataloging public T cell receptors. The T cell repertoires of around 730 subjects were profiled by immunosequencing and related to cytomegalovirus serostatus. Besides the first cohort of 550 to 750 subjects, a separate validation cohort made up of over a hundred different subjects was used. To predict cytomegalovirus infection status, the study combined high-throughput TCR immunosequencing, statistical association of individual TCRs with disease status, and machine learning. A later analysis re-examined previously published TCR beta repertoires from around 670 donors and added high-resolution HLA genotyping to investigate patterns of TCR occurrence. Rather than drawing on any new phenotypic data, the later analysis identified candidate immune exposures from TCR beta sequences and the way those sequences occurred across donors. To decide whether each TCR beta V gene segment behaved as functional or pseudogenic, an earlier analysis of 587 of the donors relied on high-throughput TCR beta sequencing. Donor age, sex, ethnicity and CMV serostatus were compiled together with the repertoire data. Genome-wide SNP genotypes for about 65% of the roughly 670 donors were used in a later genetic analysis, which treated that subset as a discovery cohort. Every repertoire in the discovery cohort had been generated on one and the same sequencing platform. Both class I and class II loci were covered by HLA typing, at four-digit resolution. The number of typed donors differed by locus: about 620-640 for A, B, C, DRB1 and DQB1; about 520 for DQA1; 606 for DPA1; and around 470 for DPB1. Four to six DR-DQ haplotypes were handled as single units for association and clustering, since linkage in the cohort was strong. On average, roughly 240,000 unique TCR beta nucleotide sequences were sequenced per donor among several hundred genotyped donors of the cohort, with around 19% of those sequences being non-productive. The research as a whole found: Most TCR sequences were observed very rarely across donors, whereas some public TCRs were present in many individuals. The authors suggested that the approach could potentially be generalized to other disease states and immunological phenotypes. In a later genetic analysis, a missense DCLRE1C variant was associated with V-gene and J-gene trimming of TCR beta chains, and the association was replicated in an independent cohort. In a later analysis, 16,951 TCR beta sequences were associated with specific HLA alleles at a false discovery rate of 0.05. Correlated functional status among segregating V segments might be attributable to linkage disequilibrium, but an unknown experimental factor could not be ruled out. In a later genetic analysis, fewer N-insertions in productive TCRs were reported among donors in an Asian-associated ancestry cluster than the roughly 670-donor mean. In this cohort, only TCR beta chains were sequenced, and detectable features were limited by the absence of alpha or paired-chain data. Roughly 17 rarely observed V segments, including chromosome 9 orphons, were excluded from the earlier analysis of several hundred of the donors because counts were too low. Compared with equally common non-associated chains, HLA-associated TCR beta chains in a later analysis were more clonally expanded and had lower generation probabilities. Assigning TCR associations to individual alleles was difficult when HLA alleles, especially DR and DQ, strongly co-occurred. In vitro tests confirmed that a few of the cytomegalovirus-associated TCR beta chains recognize cytomegalovirus antigens. Because some donors lacked HLA typing at each locus, the association tests relied only on the typed subset. Cytomegalovirus status was reported to be diagnosed by the classifier with high specificity and sensitivity in both the original and validation cohorts. A further reported finding was that TCR beta sequences accurately predicted the HLA-A and HLA-B alleles for most subjects in the first cohort. For the cohort, immune exposure information was limited to CMV serostatus. Most CMV-associated TCR beta chains appeared to be HLA-restricted in a later analysis, and the HLA associations seemed to be driven largely by CMV exposure. Some IMGT-functional V segments, including TRBV6-2 and TRBV6-3, could not be told apart with the 87-base-pair reads, so those segments were excluded. Broadly in line with IMGT annotations, most TCR beta V segments showed up in productive rearrangements about 87% or about 30% of the time in an earlier analysis of approximately 600 of the donors. The study listed approximately 160 TCR beta chains as associated with cytomegalovirus. A later analysis found that TCR association rates varied across HLA loci, with DRB1 alleles showing the most associated TCRs and HLA-C alleles the fewest. In a later analysis, several top co-occurrence clusters were reported to appear linked to parvovirus B19, influenza, CMV and Epstein-Barr virus. The presence/absence analyses assumed that sequencing depth was roughly uniform across donors, and that assumption may not be true. The sequencing pipeline was judged likely to have produced a cluster of highly shared sequence variants as a technical artifact.

Details on this clone: Its recognized antigen is unknown. Within one base of it there is no much larger clone, and no base qualities were kept.

The CDR3 holds 14 amino acids from the cysteine to the phenylalanine. Just the 42-base CDR3 DNA is kept, in frame starting at base 1. CDR1 KGHSH and CDR2 LQKENI were looked up in the germline V gene. A distance of 8 bases separates the germline ends of V and J, which lose 3 bases and 2 bases respectively. The cohort comprised some 730 healthy bone marrow donors. Cohort members were all nominally healthy when sampled, although unrecorded immune exposures were likely present. The donor was CMV seronegative and was included in the group of over 300 seronegative cohort members. Each donor provided a peripheral blood sample, and peripheral blood mononuclear cells were used for TCR beta sequencing. The Qiagen DNeasy Blood Extraction Kit was used to extract genomic DNA from the blood cell samples. The receptor library was made with the immunoSEQ multiplex PCR assay. A mixture of 60 forward primers for TCR Vbeta segments and 13 reverse primers for TCR Jbeta segments was used in the multiplex PCR. The CDR3 region of rearranged TCR beta genes was amplified from genomic DNA by a multiplex PCR assay. The amplified TCR beta libraries were sequenced on the Illumina HiSeq System as 87-base-pair reads. The authors' pipeline ran thus. A later analysis counted approximately 76 million unique TCR beta chains across the 600 to 850 repertoires, and roughly 9.9 million of these chains were shared by at least two donors. Raw reads were error-corrected and collapsed into unique sequences by a nearest-neighbor algorithm in which closely related sequences were merged to remove PCR and sequencing errors. CDR3 sequences were aligned to IMGT reference sequences to assign V, D and J gene segments. Each retained sequence needed at least a six-nucleotide match to both a V gene segment and a J gene segment. Rearrangements were called productive when the CDR3 lacked stop codons and stayed in frame with V and J; all others were non-productive. CDR3 was defined according to IMGT convention as the region running from the second conserved V-encoded cysteine to the conserved J-encoded phenylalanine. Sequences without an unambiguous match to a single V gene segment were excluded from the earlier analysis of 587 of the donors. An earlier analysis of fewer than 650 of the donors classified V segments as functional when productive rearrangements were above 56.7% and as segregating when the standard deviation between donors was above 5%. To diagnose cytomegalovirus status from the catalog of TCR beta chain sequences, a statistical classification framework was built. V and J gene assignment, in a later analysis, came from comparing TCR nucleotide sequences with IMGT/GENE-DB human TR gene sequences. Using the TCRdist pipeline, a later analysis assigned CDR3 sequences along with most-parsimonious VDJ recombination scenarios. In a later analysis, every TCR beta chain was defined by the combination of its CDR3 amino acid sequence and its V-gene family, and reads without a unique V-gene family were dropped. In a later analysis, fewer than 650 highly shared, low-generation-probability nucleotide sequences were removed to address suspected cross-contamination and a sequencing artifact. In a later analysis, a clonal expansion index was calculated for each public chain from normalized within-repertoire ranks of inferred template counts. Generation probabilities in a later analysis came from a VDJ recombination model fitted to out-of-frame rearrangements, and those results were checked against IGoR. A later analysis scored TCR-TCR, TCR-HLA and TCR-CMV co-occurrence with hypergeometric tests, applying a repertoire-size bias correction to TCR pairs. In a later analysis, false discovery rates were estimated by permuting HLA or CMV assignments 20 times. In a later analysis, co-occurring TCRs were grouped using DBSCAN, with TCRdist sequence similarity added in when clustering inside HLA-allele-positive subsets. Co-occurrence clustering excluded repertoires with fewer than 30,000 or more than 120,000 public chains, plus five with anomalous nucleotide sharing. The table comes from immuneACCESS by way of TCRdb, which keeps in-frame sequences with V and J called. Part of the clones is missing from these tables; in studies checked, under half for an unresolved V gene and the rest for unknown reasons. V, J and clone size were drawn from that table, and D and trimming were deduced from the DNA. This sample comprises 150,000 to 200,000 clones, about 82% of them detected only once. The ten biggest clones cover around 1.5% of the sample.

This TCR came from a man between 18 and 29 years old in good health and CMV-seronegative. Sequenced: PBMCs. The chain was built from TRBV18 and TRBJ1-3; no D gene call is confident. The nucleotide sequence reads as follows: TGTGCCAGCTCACCGGCTTCTCCTGGAAACACCATATATTTT. This gives the protein CASSPASPGNTIYF.